This is a list of T cell receptor beta chains from one sample in a study of blood T cell repertoires in COVID-19. Profiling relied on immunoSEQ multiplex PCR, and the TCRdb table lists in-frame clones only, not all of them. The sample includes around 130,000 clones, 80% to 90% of them seen just once. Sequencing was performed on peripheral blood. The receptors were sampled from a man in his 70s with active or convalescent COVID-19. Each CDR3 is given with its conserved first and last residue. The order of the fields is V gene, CDR3 length, J gene, CDR3 protein.

TRBV5-5	15	TRBJ1-5	CASSPGIVSNQPQHF
TRBV5-1	15	TRBJ1-6	CASRLEHRAQSPLHF
TRBV27	15	TRBJ2-1	CASSLQLAEYNEQFF
TRBV4-2	13	TRBJ1-4	CASSQDRSEKLFF
TRBV27	16	TRBJ2-7	CASSSPYHSGKFEQYF
TRBV10-3	13	TRBJ2-5	CAISDGAKETQYF
TRBV28	16	TRBJ2-2	CASSLGTSGIGGELFF
TRBV3-1/TRBV3-2	13	TRBJ1-2	CASSPRGSYGYTF
TRBV9	16	TRBJ2-3	CASSGIAGGHVDTQYF
TRBV28	15	TRBJ2-5	CASSFPGQYQETQYF
TRBV28	12	TRBJ2-1	CASTLNYNEQFF
TRBV6-5	14	TRBJ2-7	CASARGGRGDEQYF
TRBV7-2	14	TRBJ1-1	CASSLGTRPGEAFF
TRBV11-3	15	TRBJ1-5	CASSLPPGSNQPQHF
TRBV28	18	TRBJ2-1	CASIRTRVTSASYNEQFF
TRBV11-2	16	TRBJ2-3	CASSLGNRGGTDTQYF
TRBV4-2	14	TRBJ2-7	CASSPAGGAYEQYF
TRBV28	16	TRBJ2-3	CASSLGTSGNTDTQYF
TRBV7-9	12	TRBJ2-7	CASSSSYYEQYF
TRBV4-2	14	TRBJ1-1	CASSQERGDTEAFF
TRBV7-9	16	TRBJ2-5	CASSVRGGRIGETQYF
TRBV6-1	16	TRBJ2-3	CASSETQGAGTDTQYF
TRBV5-5	14	TRBJ1-4	CASSSGTGSEKLFF
TRBV19	14	TRBJ1-1	CASIRGQENTEAFF
TRBV4-2	17	TRBJ1-2	CASSPRTGGKSNYGYTF
TRBV11-2	13	TRBJ2-1	CASSLGLAGEQFF
TRBV28	15	TRBJ2-3	CASSLGGAHTDTQYF
TRBV27	13	TRBJ1-1	CASSRGVNTEAFF
TRBV19	13	TRBJ1-2	CASTYPSLQGYTF
TRBV28	12	TRBJ1-1	CASVTGFTEAFF
TRBV6-5	13	TRBJ2-7	CAEALSGSGEQYF
TRBV7-3	14	TRBJ2-3	CASSPGGPTDTQYF
TRBV28	14	TRBJ2-7	CASSLTSDSYEQYF
TRBV19	12	TRBJ1-2	CASLRRGNGYTF
TRBV27	14	TRBJ2-5	CASSWGRSRETQYF
TRBV5-4	16	TRBJ1-2	CASSLPGQRATYGYTF
TRBV19	16	TRBJ1-2	CASSILQGASNYGYTF
TRBV29-1	12	TRBJ2-7	CSAGWDSYEQYF
TRBV9	13	TRBJ2-2	CASNAGYTGELFF
TRBV7-9	13	TRBJ2-7	CASSLTGGYEQYF
TRBV5-1	17	TRBJ1-2	CASSLSVLWDSTYGYTF
TRBV3-1/TRBV3-2	15	TRBJ2-3	CASSPGTGWRDTQYF
TRBV19	17	TRBJ2-4	CASSPRRERTYKNIQYF
TRBV19	15	TRBJ1-1	CATEPGTGLNTEAFF
TRBV27	14	TRBJ2-7	CASSPLAGAYEQYF
TRBV5-4	15	TRBJ1-4	CASSSRGQFNEKLFF
TRBV11-2	19	TRBJ2-2	CASSLVLSGTGGYTGELFF
TRBV6-6	16	TRBJ1-6	CASSTTGQGGNSPLHF
TRBV6-1	15	TRBJ2-7	CASSENPAGNYEQYF
TRBV2	14	TRBJ2-1	CASSIAGGSNEQFF